Reported below is one T cell receptor beta chain. Its specificity is not known. This specimen comes from a study of CD8 T cells in ankylosing spondylitis. Study-level findings and limits: As reported, disease-linked clones showed significant enrichment in matched ankylosing spondylitis synovial fluid.

This CDR3 comprises 14 residues. Trimming cost V 0 bases and J 1 base, with 7 bases left between them. The germline V gene encodes CDR1 SGDLS and CDR2 YYNGEE. TCRdb passed the 5' RACE reads through MiXCR, listing each CDR3 protein once. The repertoire consists of just under 350,000 distinct CDR3 sequences, with 14% to 15% occurring once and the leading ten covering about 1.1%. This receptor was identified in a male donor with ankylosing spondylitis or in good health (not recorded which). Sequences were obtained from blood, either unsorted or a sorted T cell fraction (not recorded which). This chain uses TRBV9 with TRBJ1-1; D unclear. CDR3 amino acids: CASSVAQENTEAFF. Here the CDR3 DNA reads TGTGCCAGCAGCGTAGCTCAGGAGAACACTGAAGCTTTCTTT.